These 3 T cell receptor beta chains share one sample of origin, sequenced in a study of T-cell memory formation after mild COVID-19. From the 5' RACE reads, TCRdb called clonotypes with MiXCR, one entry per CDR3 protein. The data contain around 300,000 distinct CDR3 sequences, over 10% of them singletons. Sequenced sample: PBMCs or a T cell subset sorted from them (not recorded which). The receptors shown here come from a man in his late teens or twenties who had mild COVID-19 (a few samples of this study predate the infection). Cell type and time point are not known.

This chain uses TRBV7-2 with TRBJ2-2; possibly TRBD2 for D (7 bases). The germline CDR1 and CDR2 sequences are SGHTA and FQGNSA. The CDR3 is made up of 15 amino acids. V lost 5 bases and J lost 4, with 14 bases in between. The CDR3 sequence is CASSPGGYGTGELFF. The CDR3 coding sequence is TGTGCCAGCAGCCCGGGGGGCTACGGCACCGGGGAGCTGTTTTTT.

This clonotype was observed many times. The CDR3 reads CASSYYGQTRASTDTQYF. The CDR3 DNA is TGTGCCAGCAGTTACTACGGACAGACGAGAGCTAGCACAGATACGCAGTATTTT. The chain uses TRBV6-2 or TRBV6-3 and TRBJ2-3, with D maybe TRBD1 (6 bases). Germline CDR1 MNHEY, CDR2 SVGEGT. This CDR3 is built from 18 residues. Trimming removed 1 base from V and 0 bases from J, with 17 bases in between.

The V and J genes are TRBV20-1 and TRBJ2-3; D remains ambiguous. In germline, CDR1 is DFQATT, CDR2 SNEGSKA (reference sequence). Trimming left V 2 bases short and J 0 bases short, with 6 bases between. The CDR3 is 13 amino acids. CDR3 amino acids: CSARLRSTDTQYF. DNA of the CDR3: TGCAGTGCTAGACTTCGTAGCACAGATACGCAGTATTTT.